Following are 29 T cell receptor beta chains from one sample sequenced in a study of Graves' ophthalmopathy and Graves' hyperthyroidism. For repertoire sequencing, the TCR beta CDR3 regions were amplified from RNA transcripts. The workflow started with a first-round RT-PCR run with HTBI primers and then moved on to a second-round multiplex PCR. Via MiXCR, TCRdb re-called the multiplex PCR reads, giving one row per CDR3 protein. This sample carries about 210,000 distinct CDR3 sequences, around 30% of them seen once, and the ten largest clones take over 7.5%. Sequencing input: peripheral blood. The receptors come from a man between 50 and 59 years old with Graves' ophthalmopathy.

The chain carries TRBV10-3 and TRBJ2-7; no clear D. CDR1 and CDR2 from the germline V gene are ENHRY and SYGVKD. There are 14 residues in the CDR3. Between the trimmed V and J ends, which lost 3 bases and 3 bases, there was a span of 12 bases. CDR3 region: CAISDSGGFYEQYF. CDR3 DNA: TGTGCCATCAGTGATAGTGGCGGCTTCTACGAGCAGTACTTC.

V usage is TRBV6-1 and J usage is TRBJ2-7, with 7 nucleotides matching TRBD1. Germline V gene sequence: CDR1 MNHNS, CDR2 SASEGT. This CDR3 has 15 amino acids. V trimming: 8 bases; J trimming: 2 bases; junction bases outside the gene matches: 12. CDR3 sequence (DNA): TGTGCCAGCCTTCCCCAAGCCGGGACAGCCTACGAGCAGTACTTC. Encoded protein: CASLPQAGTAYEQYF.

This clonotype appeared many times. The chain couples TRBV7-2 to TRBJ1-2, with 7 positions matching TRBD1. Germline assignment: CDR1 SGHTA and CDR2 FQGNSA. The CDR3 loop spans 14 amino acids. Losses at the gene ends were 5 bases for V and 8 bases for J; bases not matched to a gene: 11. CDR3: CASSPDRAQRGYTF. CDR3 DNA: TGTGCCAGCAGCCCCGACAGGGCACAAAGGGGCTACACCTTC.

The chain combines TRBV6-2 or TRBV6-3 with TRBJ1-6; 7 positions agree with TRBD1. The CDR3 totals 15 residues. The junction had 12 bases not matched to a gene; V was cut back by 6 bases and J by 10 bases. Per germline, CDR1 MNHEY and CDR2 SVGEGT. The CDR3 reads CASRNPGQPKSPLHF. CDR3 coding DNA: TGTGCCAGCAGAAATCCGGGACAGCCTAAGTCACCCCTCCACTTT.

At least ten counts were recorded for this clonotype. The genes are TRBV28 and TRBJ1-2, with 9 bases aligning to TRBD1. CDR1 is MDHEN, CDR2 SYDVKM, per germline. Trimming took 3 bases from V and 4 from J; bases not matched to a gene: 6. The CDR3 spans 15 residues. Written as DNA, the CDR3 is TGTGCCAGCAGTTTTAGAGGACAGGGGACCTATGGCTACACCTTC. Translated: CASSFRGQGTYGYTF.

This clonotype was detected only a few times. The V gene is TRBV6-2 or TRBV6-3, the J gene TRBJ2-7; 8 bases map to TRBD2. The CDR3 loop spans 15 amino acids. Germline V gives CDR1 MNHEY, CDR2 SVGEGT. J gave up 1 base and V 10 bases, and 12 bases lay outside the gene matches. The CDR3 loop reads CATVVSSGTSYEQYF. CDR3 coding DNA: TGTGCCACCGTGGTGAGTAGCGGGACTTCCTACGAGCAGTACTTC.

In its sample, this clonotype was seen many times. The CDR3 loop is CASSLGGGQETQYF. The CDR3 DNA sequence: TGTGCCAGCAGTTTAGGGGGTGGGCAAGAGACCCAGTACTTC. V gene TRBV12-3 or TRBV12-4 combines with J gene TRBJ2-5, with D unclear. The CDR3 is made up of 14 amino acids. V lost 1 base and J lost 2, with 8 bases in between.

In this sample, this clonotype turned up many times. The chain combines TRBV27 with TRBJ2-2, with D possibly matching TRBD2 (5 bases). The CDR3 loop spans 17 amino acids. The ends were cut back, 4 bases at V and 3 bases at J, with 18 bases in the middle. CDR1 MNHEY and CDR2 SMNVEV come from the germline V gene (reference sequence). In nucleotides, the CDR3 is TGTGCCAGCAGTTCGGGCGGGCCCAATAGAGACACCGGGGAGCTGTTTTTT. It translates to CASSSGGPNRDTGELFF.

The chain employs TRBV27 and TRBJ2-7; TRBD1 aligns across 11 bases. The V segment lost 7 bases and the J segment 4 bases; nucleotides outside the gene matches: 6. The CDR3 loop spans 14 amino acids. The germline V gene has CDR1 MNHEY and CDR2 SMNVEV (reference sequence). CDR3 DNA: TGTGCCAGCAACAACCGGGACAGGGGGTACGAGCAGTACTTC. The encoded protein is CASNNRDRGYEQYF.

This clonotype showed up many times. The V gene is TRBV19, the J gene TRBJ2-3, with 10 positions matching TRBD2. V lost 3 bases, J lost 0 bases, and 9 bases stayed unmatched. Germline-derived CDR1 and CDR2 are LNHDA and SQIVND (reference sequence). This CDR3 is 18 amino acids long. The CDR3 spells CASSISSGSGESTDTQYF. As DNA, the CDR3 is TGTGCCAGTAGTATCTCTAGCGGGAGCGGGGAGAGCACAGATACGCAGTATTTT.

CDR3 nucleotide sequence: TGTGCCAGCAGGGGAGGGAGCTATTCACCCCTCCACTTT. Translating it yields CASRGGSYSPLHF. The chain employs TRBV28 and TRBJ1-6; D remains unclear. This CDR3 contains 13 residues. Germline-derived CDR1 and CDR2 are MDHEN and SYDVKM. Trimming cost V 6 bases and J 8 bases, with 11 bases left between them.

In this sample, this clonotype turned up a few times. J is TRBJ2-5 and V is TRBV7-2; a weak D match, TRBD1 (6 bases). V was pared by 5 bases and J by 2 bases, with 12 bases between. Per germline, CDR1 SGHTA and CDR2 FQGNSA. This CDR3 is built from 14 residues. This chain's CDR3 is CASSPNRVQETQYF. CDR3 sequence (DNA): TGTGCCAGCAGCCCGAACAGGGTTCAAGAGACCCAGTACTTC.

The chain joins TRBV6-1 to TRBJ1-1, with a weak D call TRBD1 (6 bases). V was cut by 4 bases and J by 6 bases, with 12 bases left in between. The CDR3 extends over 13 amino acids. The germline CDR1 and CDR2 sequences are MNHNS and SASEGT. The CDR3 DNA reads as TGTGCCAGCAGTGCACAGGGTGGAGCTGAAGCTTTCTTT. Protein product: CASSAQGGAEAFF.

V usage is TRBV29-1 and J usage is TRBJ1-2, with D perhaps TRBD1 (5 bases). Germline V lookup: CDR1 SQVTM, CDR2 ANQGSEA. The CDR3 is 14 residues long. Trimming took off 7 bases at V and 4 bases at J, with 19 bases between the two ends. In nucleotides, the CDR3 is TGCAGCGCCCCAACGGGGGTCGGGGGCTATGGCTACACCTTC. It encodes CSAPTGVGGYGYTF.

The count of this clonotype is one. The chain is built from TRBV28 and TRBJ2-5; 8 bases agree with TRBD2. The CDR3 has 16 amino acids. CDR1 and CDR2 from the germline V gene are MDHEN and SYDVKM. V lost 5 bases to trimming and J lost 3 bases; unmatched junction nucleotides: 11. In nucleotides, the CDR3 is TGTGCCAGCAGTCTGGGGCGCAGCGGGGGTAAAGAGACCCAGTACTTC. Amino acid sequence: CASSLGRSGGKETQYF.

This clonotype was seen repeatedly, ten times or more. One end of the junction varies from germline; a read error may be responsible. V gene TRBV7-2 combines with J gene TRBJ2-7, with 8 bases aligning to TRBD2. The CDR3 sequence is 13 residues long. Germline V gene data show CDR1 as SGHTA and CDR2 as FQGNSA. The CDR3 sequence: CAGSQLAGGPQYF. The CDR3, as DNA: TGTGCCGGCAGCCAGTTGGCGGGAGGCCCGCAGTACTTC.

This clonotype has a count of ten or more. The J gene is TRBJ2-7, the V gene TRBV6-5; a possible D gene is TRBD2 (6 bases). The CDR3 consists of 16 residues. Trimming took off 4 bases at V and 0 bases at J, with 16 bases between the two ends. Germline V gene lookup returns CDR1 MNHEY and CDR2 SVGAGI. CDR3 sequence (DNA): TGTGCCAGCAGTTCCCCGGGTGCGGGGAGCTCCTACGAGCAGTACTTC. Amino acids: CASSSPGAGSSYEQYF.

This clonotype has a count of ten or more. At one of its ends the junction is not consistent with the germline gene, which may arise from a read error. J is TRBJ2-7 and V is TRBV2; D is ambiguous. Germline lookup yields CDR1 SNHLY and CDR2 FYNNEI. CDR3 length: 13 residues. The CDR3 region has the DNA TGTGCCGGCAGGACCCTGAGGACCTACGAGCAGTACTTC. Amino acids: CAGRTLRTYEQYF.

This clonotype was counted ten times or more. The chain links TRBV6-1 to TRBJ1-1, with no clear D. The CDR3 sequence is 11 residues long. V was trimmed by 5 bases and J by 10 bases, leaving 11 bases between them. Germline V CDR1 and CDR2: MNHNS, SASEGT. In DNA, the CDR3 is TGTGCCAGCAGTCGCTTGGATAGAGCTTTCTTT. Translating it yields CASSRLDRAFF.

CDR3 in DNA: TGCGCCAGCAGTGGAGGTCTAACTGGAAACACCATATATTTT. Translating it yields CASSGGLTGNTIYF. The genes are TRBV10-1 and TRBJ1-3, with D unclear. Germline V gene sequence: CDR1 WNHNN, CDR2 SYGVQD (reference sequence). V dropped 4 bases and J dropped 2 bases, with 9 bases sitting between them. This CDR3 comprises 14 residues.

This clonotype was detected many times. This rearrangement joins TRBV6-5 to TRBJ2-2, with 8 bases aligning to TRBD2. Trimming removed 2 bases from V and 4 bases from J; junction bases left unmatched: 18. The CDR3 loop spans 20 amino acids. Looked up from germline, CDR1 is MNHEY and CDR2 is SVGAGI. CDR3 amino acids: CASSYPPRGLSGRGTGELFF. Here the CDR3 DNA reads TGTGCCAGCAGTTACCCTCCACGGGGCCTAAGCGGGAGAGGCACCGGGGAGCTGTTTTTT.

Ten or more counts support this clonotype. The CDR3 DNA reads TGTGCCAGCAGGCTGGGACAGACCCGGAACTATGGCTACACCTTC. Residues: CASRLGQTRNYGYTF. J is TRBJ1-2 and V is TRBV6-2 or TRBV6-3; the match to TRBD1 covers 7 bases. CDR3 length equals 15 residues. From germline, CDR1 is MNHEY and CDR2 SVGEGT. Trimming took 6 bases from V and 2 from J; bases not matched to a gene: 9.

This clonotype was seen ten or more times. This rearrangement joins TRBV7-9 to TRBJ2-7; tentatively, D is TRBD1 (6 bases). The CDR3 spans 13 residues. Between the trimmed V and J ends, which lost 7 bases and 7 bases, there was a span of 17 bases. CDR1 is SEHNR, CDR2 FQNEAQ, per germline (reference sequence). As DNA, the CDR3 is TGTGCCAGCACCTTTGGGAGTCAGGGGGAGCAGTACTTC. Translating gives CASTFGSQGEQYF.

The sample holds many counts of this clonotype. This CDR3 reads CASSQPGLGGEQYF. Here the CDR3 DNA reads TGTGCCAGCAGCCAACCGGGACTAGGGGGCGAGCAGTACTTC. This sequence joins TRBV7-2 and TRBJ2-7; 8 nucleotides agree with TRBD2. Germline values: CDR1 SGHTA, CDR2 FQGNSA. This CDR3 has 14 residues. Trimming cost V 5 bases and J 6 bases; bases outside gene matches: 9.

This clonotype was recorded at least ten times. The chain uses TRBV28 and TRBJ2-7; possibly TRBD2 for D (6 bases). This CDR3 contains 13 residues. V lost 6 bases to trimming and J lost 3 bases, with 12 bases between them. From germline, CDR1 is MDHEN and CDR2 SYDVKM. The CDR3 bases are TGTGCCAGCAGACTCGACGGGGGCTACGAGCAGTACTTC. Translation: CASRLDGGYEQYF. Variable domain in full (rest from reference TRBV28 and TRBJ2-7): DVKVTQSSRYLVKRTGEKVFLECVQDMDHENMFWYRQDPGLGLRLIYFSYDVKMKEKGDIPEGYSVSREKKERFSLILESASTNQTSMYLCASRLDGGYEQYFGPGTRLTVT.

This clonotype is medium-sized within its sample. The chain joins TRBV6-5 to TRBJ1-1, with D hard to call. Per germline, CDR1 MNHEY and CDR2 SVGAGI. This CDR3 contains 16 residues. Trimming took 2 bases from V and 3 from J, leaving 16 bases between them. The DNA for the CDR3 is TGTGCCAGCAGTTACGAAGGCGGATCCAAGTACACTGAAGCTTTCTTT. Its protein product is CASSYEGGSKYTEAFF.

CDR3 sequence (DNA): TGTGCCAGCAGTTTCTCCCCGGGATGGAGGCAGCCCCAGCATTTT. Amino acid sequence: CASSFSPGWRQPQHF. The chain is built from TRBV27 and TRBJ1-5; no reliable D call. The CDR3 spans 15 residues. Germline V gene sequence: CDR1 MNHEY, CDR2 SMNVEV (reference sequence). V lost 3 bases to trimming and J lost 7 bases, with 16 bases between them.

The rearrangement uses TRBV12-3 or TRBV12-4 and TRBJ1-5, with a weak D call TRBD1 (5 bases). Between the trimmed V and J ends, which lost 5 bases and 8 bases, there was a span of 10 bases. The CDR3 has 12 residues. The CDR3 sequence: CASSRPGEPQHF. The CDR3 nucleotides are TGTGCCAGCAGTCGACCGGGGGAGCCCCAGCATTTT.

Many counts were recorded for this clonotype. The chain recombines TRBV6-5 with TRBJ1-5; TRBD1 might be the D (5 bases). Germline CDR1 MNHEY, CDR2 SVGAGI. The CDR3 runs 15 residues. The V and J ends lost 5 bases and 3 bases respectively, with 14 bases between them. Here the CDR3 DNA reads TGTGCCAGCAGTACAAAACGACAGTTCAATCAGCCCCAGCATTTT. Protein product: CASSTKRQFNQPQHF.